The 18 T cell receptor beta chains below were found in one sample sequenced in a study of cytomegalovirus exposure and HLA in healthy donors. The PCR contained 60 Vbeta and 13 Jbeta primers. The assay was immunoSEQ multiplex PCR, and TCRdb's table has in-frame clones only and misses some. The table includes 65,000 to 80,000 clones, around three quarters detected once. What was sequenced was PBMCs. These receptors were collected from a woman between 40 and 50 years old in good health and CMV-seropositive.

This rearrangement joins TRBV30 to TRBJ1-4, with D tentatively TRBD1 (5 bases). The germline V gene encodes CDR1 GTSNPN and CDR2 SVGIG (reference sequence). The CDR3 runs 12 residues. V was trimmed by 8 bases and J by 4 bases, leaving 11 bases between them. The CDR3 spells CALAQDNEKLFF. In DNA, the CDR3 is TGTGCCCTTGCACAGGATAATGAAAAACTGTTTTTT.

The chain joins TRBV2 to TRBJ2-1, with 7 nucleotides matching TRBD2. Germline trimming cut 7 bases from V and 5 bases from J; bases unmatched to any gene: 2. CDR1 and CDR2 (germline): SNHLY, FYNNEI. This CDR3 has 12 residues. This CDR3 is CASTREDNEQFF. In DNA, the CDR3 is TGTGCCAGCACACGGGAGGACAATGAGCAGTTCTTC.

This chain connects TRBV5-6 to TRBJ2-3; possible D gene TRBD2, 5 bases. The CDR3 spans 15 residues. V lost 3 bases, J lost 3 bases, and 14 bases lay in between. The germline CDR1 and CDR2 sequences are SGHDT and YYEEEE. The CDR3 loop is CASSWERRETDTQYF. CDR3 nucleotide sequence: TGTGCCAGCAGCTGGGAGCGTCGTGAAACAGATACGCAGTATTTT.

This clone appeared a few times. This chain joins TRBV2 and TRBJ2-5, with 8 bases lining up with TRBD2. This CDR3 is 14 amino acids long. With 6 bases clipped from V and 2 bases from J, the junction kept 5 bases outside the gene matches. Germline CDR1 is SNHLY and CDR2 is FYNNEI. Here the CDR3 reads CASRERGKQETQYF. DNA for the CDR3: TGTGCCAGCAGAGAGCGGGGGAAGCAAGAGACCCAGTACTTC.

This clone was observed a few times. The V gene is TRBV28, the J gene TRBJ1-1; D is unclear. V was trimmed by 3 bases and J by 2 bases, leaving 4 bases between them. Germline V CDR1 and CDR2: MDHEN, SYDVKM. This CDR3 region has 12 residues. CDR3 coding DNA: TGTGCCAGCAGTTTCACAAACACTGAAGCTTTCTTT. It codes for CASSFTNTEAFF. Together with reference TRBV28 and TRBJ1-1, the CDR3 gives the full variable domain: DVKVTQSSRYLVKRTGEKVFLECVQDMDHENMFWYRQDPGLGLRLIYFSYDVKMKEKGDIPEGYSVSREKKERFSLILESASTNQTSMYLCASSFTNTEAFFGQGTRLTVV.

This chain connects TRBV2 to TRBJ1-2; D might be TRBD1 (5 bases). The CDR3 is 16 residues long. Germline CDR1 and CDR2: SNHLY and FYNNEI. The V and J ends lost 6 bases and 4 bases respectively, with 21 bases between them. CDR3 nucleotide sequence: TGTGCCAGCAGCGCACAAAACGGGGGGGACTTCTATGGCTACACCTTC. Its protein product is CASSAQNGGDFYGYTF.

The chain is built from TRBV5-1 and TRBJ2-2; no firm D call. Trimming cost V 4 bases and J 4 bases, with 8 bases left between them. The CDR3 extends over 13 amino acids. CDR1 is SGHRS, CDR2 YFSETQ, per germline. The CDR3 region has the DNA TGCGCCAGCAGCACATCGGGCACCGGGGAGCTGTTTTTT. It encodes CASSTSGTGELFF.

The chain uses TRBV18 and TRBJ1-6; no reliable D call. This CDR3 spans 14 amino acids. In germline, CDR1 is KGHSH, CDR2 LQKENI. With 3 bases removed from V and 6 bases from J, the gap between germline ends came to 9 bases. The CDR3 DNA sequence: TGTGCCAGCTCACCCAGCGTTAGTAATTCACCCCTCCACTTT. Translation: CASSPSVSNSPLHF.

The J gene is TRBJ1-5, the V gene TRBV30; 7 bases agree with TRBD1. Germline V gives CDR1 GTSNPN, CDR2 SVGIG (reference sequence). The ends lost 4 bases at V and 4 bases at J; junction bases unmatched: 4. CDR3 size: 13 residues. CDR3 DNA: TGTGCCTGGACGGACAGGACTAATCAGCCCCAGCATTTT. It specifies CAWTDRTNQPQHF.

This sequence joins TRBV5-1 and TRBJ2-3; tentatively, D is TRBD1 (6 bases). CDR1 is SGHRS, CDR2 YFSETQ, per germline. The CDR3 totals 14 residues. V gave up 4 bases and J gave up 4 bases, with 13 bases separating them. CDR3: CASSQTGRADTQYF. In nucleotides, the CDR3 is TGCGCCAGCAGCCAGACAGGCCGCGCAGATACGCAGTATTTT.

V and J are TRBV6-5 and TRBJ2-3, with D maybe TRBD1 (5 bases). V gave up 6 bases and J gave up 1 base, with 14 bases separating them. The length of the CDR3 is 15 residues. Germline CDR1 is MNHEY and CDR2 is SVGAGI. The CDR3 reads CASRKARAGTDTQYF. DNA for the CDR3: TGTGCCAGCAGAAAGGCCAGGGCAGGCACAGATACGCAGTATTTT.

The chain has TRBV7-8 and TRBJ1-1; D is uncertain. The CDR3 spans 13 residues. Trimming pared 5 bases from V and 4 bases from J, leaving 11 bases between. Germline CDR1 SGHVS, CDR2 FQNEAQ. CDR3 sequence reads: CASSTRLGTEAFF. Here the CDR3 DNA reads TGTGCCAGCAGCACCCGACTGGGCACTGAAGCTTTCTTT.

The chain uses TRBV6-5 and TRBJ1-4; D perhaps matches TRBD1 (6 bases). The V end was cut by 5 bases, the J end by 10 bases, with 14 bases between. Germline CDR1 is MNHEY and CDR2 is SVGAGI. CDR3 size: 13 residues. CDR3 coding DNA: TGTGCCAGCAGTGGGCAGGGGAGTGCAAAACTGTTTTTT. It encodes CASSGQGSAKLFF.

The chain joins TRBV5-1 to TRBJ1-1, with unresolved D. The V gene lost 4 bases and the J gene lost 11 bases, with 24 bases spanning the gap. The germline V gene encodes CDR1 SGHRS and CDR2 YFSETQ. The CDR3 runs 15 residues. The CDR3 region is CASSTRSGMSGLAFF. In DNA, the CDR3 is TGCGCCAGCAGCACACGGAGCGGGATGTCCGGGTTGGCTTTCTTT.

The gene calls are TRBV2 and TRBJ1-6; 10 bases align to TRBD1. The CDR3 is 16 residues long. The V and J ends lost 6 bases and 7 bases, in that order; junction bases with no gene match: 9. From germline, CDR1 is SNHLY and CDR2 FYNNEI. CDR3 sequence (DNA): TGTGCCAGCAGGCGGGACAGGGGTGTTAGGAATTCACCCCTCCACTTT. Amino acid sequence: CASRRDRGVRNSPLHF.

The chain recombines TRBV6-5 with TRBJ1-1; D remains ambiguous. Germline-derived CDR1 and CDR2 are MNHEY and SVGAGI. V dropped 1 base and J dropped 5 bases, with 17 bases sitting between them. The CDR3 is 16 residues long. CDR3 sequence: CASSYYSRRSGTEAFF. Written as DNA, the CDR3 is TGTGCCAGCAGTTACTATTCCCGGCGGTCTGGTACTGAAGCTTTCTTT.

This clone was picked up one time. The chain links TRBV7-7 to TRBJ2-1; tentative D call: TRBD1 (5 bases). V lost 3 bases, J lost 5 bases, and 8 bases lay in between. CDR1 SSHAT and CDR2 FNYEAQ come from the germline V gene (reference sequence). This CDR3 is 13 amino acids long. The CDR3 here is CASSLGQNNEQFF. CDR3 sequence (DNA): TGTGCCAGCAGCTTGGGGCAGAACAATGAGCAGTTCTTC.

This rearrangement joins TRBV4-1 to TRBJ2-7; TRBD1 matches 8 bases. The CDR3 is 14 residues long. V shed 2 bases, J shed 6 bases, and the junction held 6 bases outside the gene matches. CDR1 and CDR2 from the germline V gene are MGHRA and YSYEKL. The CDR3 DNA sequence: TGCGCCAGCAGCCAACCCGGACAGGGTGGCGAGCAGTACTTC. This codes for CASSQPGQGGEQYF.